The 20 T cell receptor beta chains presented below share a single source sample, sequenced in a study of blood T cells in healthy people across ages. A sample-barcoded 5' primer and a J-beta primer mix were used in a second PCR of roughly 6 to 12 cycles. TCRdb re-analysed the 5' RACE reads in MiXCR, keeping a single row per CDR3 protein. This table has 1.2 million to 1.5 million distinct CDR3 sequences, approximately 38% appearing once. The source material was blood. The receptor set was obtained from a woman under 30 in good health.

This clonotype was seen a handful of times. V gene TRBV12-3 or TRBV12-4 combines with J gene TRBJ1-4; D is ambiguous. Trimming took 6 bases from V and 4 from J, leaving 15 bases between them. The CDR3 runs 15 residues. The CDR3 DNA follows: TGTGCCAGCAGCCCTCTCGGGCGCCTTAATGAAAAACTGTTTTTT. Its translation: CASSPLGRLNEKLFF.

This clonotype was seen only a few times. The rearrangement links TRBV7-3 to TRBJ2-1; no reliable D call. The V end was cut by 5 bases, the J end by 10 bases, with 9 bases between. CDR3 length: 11 amino acids. CDR1 and CDR2 from the germline V gene are SGHTA and FQGTGA. The CDR3 sequence is CASSQDGEQFF. DNA of the CDR3: TGTGCCAGCAGCCAAGACGGAGAGCAGTTCTTC.

In regard to this clonotype: A read error may account for a junction end that differs from germline. The rearrangement joins TRBV10-3 to TRBJ1-5; possible D gene TRBD1, 5 bases. CDR1 and CDR2 from the germline V gene are ENHRY and SYGVKD. This CDR3 is built from 13 residues. The DNA for the CDR3 is TGTGTCATCAGTGGGGACGGCAATCAGCCCCAGCATTTT. Its translation is CVISGDGNQPQHF.

V is TRBV9 and J is TRBJ2-1; perhaps TRBD2 as D (7 bases). The CDR3 is 15 amino acids. Germline assignment: CDR1 SGDLS and CDR2 YYNGEE. Trimming shortened V by 0 bases and J by 8 bases, and 15 bases separated the two germline ends. CDR3 residues: CASSVVGGGIDEQFF. The CDR3 nucleotides are TGTGCCAGCAGCGTAGTAGGGGGGGGCATCGATGAGCAGTTCTTC.

The V and J genes are TRBV4-1 and TRBJ1-2, with unresolved D. The ends were cut back, 1 base at V and 2 bases at J, with 11 bases in the middle. The CDR3 covers 15 residues. Germline V gene lookup returns CDR1 MGHRA and CDR2 YSYEKL. The CDR3 spells CASSQGPGSNYGYTF. CDR3 bases: TGCGCCAGCAGCCAAGGTCCGGGGTCGAACTATGGCTACACCTTC.

The rearrangement uses TRBV9 and TRBJ2-3, with 8 bases fitting TRBD2. The CDR3 runs 15 residues. With V trimmed by 1 base and J by 5 bases, 6 bases remained unmatched. Germline values: CDR1 SGDLS, CDR2 YYNGEE. The CDR3 DNA follows: TGTGCCAGCAGCGTAATCGGGGGGGCCGGAGATACGCAGTATTTT. Amino acids: CASSVIGGAGDTQYF.

This clonotype was seen at least ten times. The chain couples TRBV4-2 to TRBJ1-5; D is unresolved. Trimming stripped 0 bases from V and 4 bases from J, with 7 bases between. The V gene's germline CDR1 is LGHNA and CDR2 YNFKEQ. This CDR3 region has 14 residues. The CDR3 bases are TGTGCCAGCAGCCAAGATGGAACGAATCAGCCCCAGCATTTT. Residues: CASSQDGTNQPQHF.

This clonotype has a handful of counts. V is TRBV25-1 and J is TRBJ1-2; D is perhaps TRBD1 (6 bases). The CDR3 covers 13 residues. Trimming removed 6 bases at V and 3 bases at J, with 11 bases between. CDR1 is MGHDK, CDR2 SYGVNS, per germline. CDR3 residues: CASSEQGYYGYTF. CDR3 sequence (DNA): TGTGCCAGCAGCGAACAGGGTTACTATGGCTACACCTTC.

The chain has TRBV4-2 and TRBJ1-6; maybe TRBD1 (5 bases). The CDR3 spans 15 residues. V was trimmed by 0 bases and J by 7 bases, leaving 10 bases between them. Per the germline V gene, CDR1 is LGHNA and CDR2 is YNFKEQ. CDR3 DNA sequence: TGTGCCAGCAGCCAAGAGTTGACAGCCAATTCACCCCTCCACTTT. Protein: CASSQELTANSPLHF.

This clonotype appeared once. The chain has TRBV15 and TRBJ1-5; TRBD1 is a possible D gene (6 bases). Deletions cut 3 bases from V and 7 bases from J, with 16 bases between. From germline, CDR1 is LNHNV and CDR2 YYDKDF (reference sequence). The CDR3 runs 15 residues. CDR3 nucleotide sequence: TGTGCCACCAGCAGGGTACTACAGGGCGTGCAGCCCCAGCATTTT. It is translated as CATSRVLQGVQPQHF. The complete variable domain, with remaining parts taken from reference TRBV15 and TRBJ1-5, reads DAMVIQNPRYQVTQFGKPVTLSCSQTLNHNVMYWYQQKSSQAPKLLFHYYDKDFNNEADTPDNFQSRRPNTSFCFLDIRSPGLGDTAMYLCATSRVLQGVQPQHFGDGTRLSIL.

The genes are TRBV20-1 and TRBJ1-2; D uncertain. Trimming took 0 bases from V and 0 from J, leaving 14 bases between them. Germline values: CDR1 DFQATT, CDR2 SNEGSKA (reference sequence). The CDR3 extends over 16 amino acids. The CDR3 bases are TGCAGTGCTAGAGATGTGGGAACGGTTTCTAACTATGGCTACACCTTC. Its translation: CSARDVGTVSNYGYTF.

This sequence joins TRBV6-6 and TRBJ2-3; TRBD2 matches at 10 bases. Germline CDR1 is MNHNY and CDR2 is SVGAGI (reference sequence). The CDR3 totals 12 residues. CDR3 coding DNA: TGTGCAACCGAGCGGGGGGGCGATACGCAGTATTTT. Protein sequence: CATERGGDTQYF.

The rearrangement links TRBV5-1 to TRBJ2-5; the D is unclear. The J call may be incorrect, as the DNA end agrees better with TRBJ2-7. The germline V gene encodes CDR1 SGHRS and CDR2 YFSETQ. This CDR3 is 14 amino acids long. The CDR3 coding sequence is TGCGCCAGCAGCCCTGAGTACTTCGGATACGAGCAGTACTTC. Protein: CASSPEYFGYEQYF.

The rearrangement uses TRBV18 and TRBJ1-4; D ambiguous. V was trimmed by 1 base and J by 0 bases, leaving 3 bases between them. This CDR3 is 14 amino acids long. Germline V gene lookup returns CDR1 KGHSH and CDR2 LQKENI. DNA for the CDR3: TGTGCCAGCTCACCACAGACAACTAATGAAAAACTGTTTTTT. Its translation: CASSPQTTNEKLFF.

The chain carries TRBV18 and TRBJ2-7; 9 nucleotides align to TRBD2. Germline V gene lookup returns CDR1 KGHSH and CDR2 LQKENI. V was pared by 1 base and J by 4 bases, with 5 bases of the junction left unmatched. This CDR3 region has 15 residues. CDR3 in DNA: TGTGCCAGCTCACCACAGGCTAGCGGGGCATACGAGCAGTACTTC. Translating it yields CASSPQASGAYEQYF. Using reference TRBV18 and TRBJ2-7 for the parts outside the CDR3, the full variable domain is NAGVMQNPRHLVRRRGQEARLRCSPMKGHSHVYWYRQLPEEGLKFMVYLQKENIIDESGMPKERFSAEFPKEGPSILRIQQVVRGDSAAYFCASSPQASGAYEQYFGPGTRLTVT.

The gene calls are TRBV24-1 and TRBJ2-5; D assignment may be TRBD1 or TRBD2 (6 bases each). The CDR3 runs 14 residues. V shed 11 bases and J shed 11 bases, with 26 bases lying between them. Per germline, CDR1 KGHDR and CDR2 SFDVKD. The CDR3 loop reads CAREGLRRDNEQYF. The CDR3, as DNA: TGTGCCAGAGAGGGACTCCGGAGGGACAATGAGCAGTACTTC.

The chain employs TRBV4-1 and TRBJ1-5; D gene unclear. The germline V and J ends were trimmed by 1 base and 6 bases, with 7 bases remaining between them. CDR1 MGHRA and CDR2 YSYEKL come from the germline V gene. This CDR3 region has 13 residues. CDR3 nucleotide sequence: TGCGCCAGCAGCCAAGCCAGCGGTCAGCCCCAGCATTTT. Protein: CASSQASGQPQHF.

The chain links TRBV4-1 to TRBJ2-2, with 9 bases lining up with TRBD2. Unmatched junction bases numbered 4, after V lost 1 base and J lost 1 base. This CDR3 comprises 17 residues. CDR1 and CDR2 (germline): MGHRA, YSYEKL. CDR3 nucleotide sequence: TGCGCCAGCAGCCAAGCCAGACTAGCGGAGAACACCGGGGAGCTGTTTTTT. Amino acid sequence: CASSQARLAENTGELFF.

Of note for this clonotype: Relative to the germline gene, one junction end is altered; a read error may explain this. The CDR3 coding sequence is TGTGCCAGCAGGGCCGACGGGGCCAACGTCCCGACTTTC. Translating gives CASRADGANVPTF. The rearrangement joins TRBV2 to TRBJ2-6; the D call may be TRBD1 or TRBD2 (5 bases each). The CDR3 totals 13 residues. Per the germline V gene, CDR1 is SNHLY and CDR2 is FYNNEI.

This clonotype was picked up a small number of times. V usage is TRBV7-3 and J usage is TRBJ1-1, with 8 bases identical to TRBD1. This CDR3 region has 15 residues. Germline values: CDR1 SGHTA, CDR2 FQGTGA. V lost 2 bases to trimming and J lost 4 bases; unmatched junction nucleotides: 6. CDR3 in amino acids: CASSLLGQGITEAFF. In nucleotides, the CDR3 is TGTGCCAGCAGCTTATTAGGACAGGGTATCACTGAAGCTTTCTTT.